This paragraph reports one T cell receptor (beta chain). One junction end does not reproduce the germline sequence, and a read error may be involved. The CDR3 spans 16 residues. The germline V gene has CDR1 PRHDT and CDR2 FYEKMQ (reference sequence). The naive CD8 subset, CD45RO-negative cells positively selected for CCR7, excluded terminally differentiated effector memory CD45RA+ cells. The data were taken from a study of shared clonotypes between healthy human individuals. Deep was the level at which the assay was run. Only in-frame clones appear in the TCRdb table, and some are missing; sequencing was by immunoSEQ multiplex PCR. This table holds hundreds of thousands of clones, about 90% found once.

The TCR comes from a man aged 30-40 years in good health. The V and J genes are TRBV13 and TRBJ1-2; D perhaps matches TRBD1 (5 bases). Sequencing was carried out using naive CD8+ T cells sorted from blood. CDR3 loop: CASSPAWGVTKYGYTF. The CDR3 nucleotides are TGTGCCAGCAGCCCCGCTTGGGGGGTTACTAAATATGGCTACACCTTC.